One and the same sample provided the 15 T cell receptor beta chains below, sequenced in a study of patients and donors after allogeneic stem cell transplantation. TCRdb fed the RT-PCR reads into MiXCR, producing one record per CDR3 protein. The sample carries about 8,800 distinct CDR3 sequences, approximately 3.9% recorded once. The sequenced sample was blood, either unsorted or a sorted T cell fraction (not recorded which). The receptors were sampled from a human donor who was either an allogeneic HSCT recipient or a stem cell or donor lymphocyte infusion donor (not recorded which). It is not recorded whose cells these are; they may come from a transplant donor.

In this sample, this clonotype turned up many times. This chain connects TRBV24-1 to TRBJ1-2; 10 positions agree with TRBD1. Germline trimming cut 9 bases from V and 7 bases from J; bases unmatched to any gene: 7. CDR1 is KGHDR and CDR2 is SFDVKD in the germline V gene. The CDR3 sequence is 13 residues long. In nucleotides, the CDR3 is TGTGCCACCGGGGGGGACAGGGGTGGTGGCTACACCTTC. Encoded protein: CATGGDRGGGYTF.

The table lists this clonotype with many counts. V usage is TRBV2 and J usage is TRBJ2-1; D gene ambiguous. The CDR3 consists of 13 residues. Germline V gene data show CDR1 as SNHLY and CDR2 as FYNNEI. V gave up 6 bases and J gave up 3 bases, with 9 bases separating them. CDR3 sequence reads: CASRTDIYNEQFF. CDR3 bases: TGTGCCAGCAGAACAGACATCTACAATGAGCAGTTCTTC.

This clonotype was observed at least ten times. The chain couples TRBV14 to TRBJ2-5; D gene uncertain. The CDR3 runs 14 residues. Germline assignment: CDR1 SGHDN and CDR2 FVKESK. With 1 base removed from V and 6 bases from J, the gap between germline ends came to 12 bases. CDR3 sequence reads: CASSQGGLVKTQYF. Written as DNA, the CDR3 is TGTGCCAGCAGCCAAGGCGGTCTTGTGAAGACCCAGTACTTC.

This clonotype was found many times. This chain connects TRBV18 to TRBJ1-2; TRBD1 might be the D (5 bases). Trimming stripped 3 bases from V and 7 bases from J, with 9 bases between. From germline, CDR1 is KGHSH and CDR2 LQKENI. The CDR3 is 12 residues long. CDR3 protein: CASSPRDGGYTF. CDR3 DNA sequence: TGTGCCAGCTCACCTCGGGACGGTGGCTACACCTTC.

This clonotype came up many times. This chain connects TRBV20-1 to TRBJ2-3, with D possibly being TRBD2 (7 bases). Germline V lookup: CDR1 DFQATT, CDR2 SNEGSKA (reference sequence). This CDR3 comprises 12 residues. CDR3 residues: CSGGGGTDTQYF. DNA for the CDR3: TGCAGCGGAGGGGGGGGCACAGATACGCAGTATTTT.

This clonotype qualifies as medium-sized. The chain recombines TRBV7-2 with TRBJ2-5; D is perhaps TRBD1 (5 bases). The germline gives CDR1 SGHTA, CDR2 FQGNSA. Deletions cut 5 bases from V and 4 bases from J, with 17 bases between. The CDR3 contains 15 residues. CDR3 in amino acids: CASSLNPLRGETQYF. In DNA, the CDR3 is TGTGCCAGCAGCCTGAACCCCCTAAGGGGAGAGACCCAGTACTTC.

This clonotype was picked up many times. The chain carries TRBV20-1 and TRBJ2-5, with 7 bases lining up with TRBD1. V lost 6 bases to trimming and J lost 3 bases; unmatched junction nucleotides: 4. The CDR3 extends over 12 amino acids. Per the germline V gene, CDR1 is DFQATT and CDR2 is SNEGSKA (reference sequence). CDR3 DNA: TGCAGTGCCCCAGGGGGAGAAGAGACCCAGTACTTC. It yields the protein CSAPGGEETQYF.

In this sample, this clonotype turned up many times. The chain recombines TRBV11-3 with TRBJ2-1; perhaps TRBD2 as D (5 bases). The V gene's germline CDR1 is SGHNT and CDR2 YENEEA. The CDR3 sequence is 13 residues long. Trimming shortened V by 5 bases and J by 9 bases, and 14 bases separated the two germline ends. The CDR3 spells CASSPRSGAEQFF. CDR3 coding DNA: TGTGCCAGCAGCCCCCGCAGCGGTGCTGAGCAGTTCTTC.

Ten or more counts support this clonotype. V gene TRBV15 combines with J gene TRBJ2-7; the D is unclear. Trimming removed 1 base from V and 6 bases from J, with 10 bases in between. The germline V gene encodes CDR1 LNHNV and CDR2 YYDKDF (reference sequence). The CDR3 extends over 13 amino acids. CDR3: CATSRGLGFEQYF. The CDR3 nucleotides read TGTGCCACCAGCAGAGGGCTGGGATTCGAGCAGTACTTC.

By frequency in the sample, this clonotype is medium-sized. The genes are TRBV6-5 and TRBJ1-1, with a tentative D call TRBD1 (5 bases). Germline V gene lookup returns CDR1 MNHEY and CDR2 SVGAGI. The CDR3 loop spans 13 amino acids. V lost 6 bases and J 4 bases, leaving 12 bases between the germline ends. The CDR3 DNA follows: TGTGCCAGCAGCCGTTCGGGGGGCACTGAAGCTTTCTTT. It translates to CASSRSGGTEAFF.

This clonotype was observed at least ten times. The V call is TRBV12-3 or TRBV12-4, the J call TRBJ2-7; D unresolved. The CDR3 is 15 residues long. V was cut by 2 bases and J by 2 bases, with 13 bases left in between. Here the CDR3 reads CASSLRKGPTYEQYF. CDR3 nucleotide sequence: TGTGCCAGCAGTTTAAGGAAGGGCCCAACCTACGAGCAGTACTTC.

By sample fraction, this clonotype is medium-sized. The gene calls are TRBV3-1 and TRBJ1-1; tentative D call: TRBD1 (6 bases). CDR3 length: 12 residues. CDR1 is LGHDT, CDR2 YNNKEL, per germline (reference sequence). The CDR3 loop is CASGDLNTEAFF. The DNA for the CDR3 is TGTGCATCAGGGGACTTGAACACTGAAGCTTTCTTT.

This chain joins TRBV18 and TRBJ2-5; the D is unclear. CDR1 and CDR2 (germline): KGHSH, LQKENI. The CDR3 contains 15 residues. The V end was cut by 0 bases, the J end by 2 bases, with 10 bases between. DNA for the CDR3: TGTGCCAGCTCACCACCGGACCGAATACAAGAGACCCAGTACTTC. This translates into CASSPPDRIQETQYF.

This clonotype was seen repeatedly, ten times or more. This chain connects TRBV7-9 to TRBJ2-1; 12 positions agree with TRBD2. The CDR3 extends over 15 amino acids. CDR1 and CDR2 from the germline V gene are SEHNR and FQNEAQ (reference sequence). Trimming removed 5 bases from V and 5 bases from J; junction bases left unmatched: 4. CDR3 in DNA: TGTGCCAGCAGCACGCGGACTAGCGGGAACAATGAGCAGTTCTTC. Translating it yields CASSTRTSGNNEQFF.

This clonotype was seen ten or more times. V usage is TRBV5-1 and J usage is TRBJ2-7, with D possibly TRBD2 on 5 matching bases. The CDR3 extends over 14 amino acids. V dropped 0 bases and J dropped 4 bases, with 11 bases sitting between them. CDR1 and CDR2 (germline): SGHRS, YFSETQ. For the CDR3, the DNA is TGCGCCAGCAGCTTGGCCGGGGTAGAGTACGAGCAGTACTTC. Protein sequence: CASSLAGVEYEQYF.